Each of the 21 T cell receptor beta chains below was sequenced from the same sample in a study of blood T cell repertoires in COVID-19. Sequencing was performed with immunoSEQ multiplex PCR; in TCRdb, only in-frame clones are kept and a portion is missing. Of about 83,000 clones listed, 80% to 90% are singletons. Sequenced material: peripheral blood. Every receptor here comes from a woman of 80 years or more with acute or convalescent COVID-19.

The CDR3, as DNA: TGTGCCAGCAGCTTTAACAGGGGGCCACCGAATGAGCAGTTCTTC. Translation gives CASSFNRGPPNEQFF. The chain joins TRBV7-2 to TRBJ2-1; the match to TRBD1 covers 9 bases. The CDR3 spans 15 residues. The V and J ends lost 3 bases and 7 bases, in that order; junction bases with no gene match: 7. Germline V CDR1 and CDR2: SGHTA, FQGNSA.

The rearrangement uses TRBV27 and TRBJ2-2; TRBD2 is a possible D gene (5 bases). Per germline, CDR1 MNHEY and CDR2 SMNVEV (reference sequence). The CDR3 extends over 15 amino acids. V was shortened by 3 bases and J by 5 bases, with 13 bases between the two germline ends. CDR3 region: CASSFTGVMTGELFF. The DNA of the CDR3 is TGTGCCAGCAGTTTCACCGGGGTAATGACCGGGGAGCTGTTTTTT.

This clone was found once. The DNA of the CDR3 is TGCGCCAGCAGCTTGACAGTAGCCAAAAACATTCAGTACTTC. Translated, it gives CASSLTVAKNIQYF. J is TRBJ2-4 and V is TRBV5-1; no clear D. The germline gives CDR1 SGHRS, CDR2 YFSETQ. The CDR3 consists of 14 residues. V was pared by 1 base and J by 0 bases, with 5 bases between.

This rearrangement joins TRBV11-2 to TRBJ1-5; D is unresolved. CDR1 is SGHAT, CDR2 FQNNGV, per germline. Trimming left V 2 bases short and J 2 bases short, with 4 bases between. The CDR3 is 13 amino acids. This CDR3 reads CASSLQGNQPQHF. The CDR3 DNA is TGTGCCAGCAGCTTACAGGGCAATCAGCCCCAGCATTTT.

This rearrangement joins TRBV5-1 to TRBJ1-3, with D possibly being TRBD1 (5 bases). In germline, CDR1 is SGHRS, CDR2 YFSETQ. The V gene lost 3 bases and the J gene lost 3 bases, with 16 bases spanning the gap. The CDR3 has 16 residues. The CDR3 loop reads CASSSQGRRSGNTIYF. The CDR3 DNA reads TGCGCCAGCAGCTCCCAGGGCCGGCGGAGTGGAAACACCATATATTTT. Full variable domain (outside the CDR3, taken from reference TRBV5-1 and TRBJ1-3): KAGVTQTPRYLIKTRGQQVTLSCSPISGHRSVSWYQQTPGQGLQFLFEYFSETQRNKGNFPGRFSGRQFSNSRSEMNVSTLELGDSALYLCASSSQGRRSGNTIYFGEGSWLTVV.

This chain connects TRBV7-6 to TRBJ1-2, with 7 bases that match TRBD1. V was pared by 4 bases and J by 7 bases, with 15 bases of the junction left unmatched. This CDR3 contains 16 residues. The germline V gene encodes CDR1 SGHVS and CDR2 FNYEAQ. CDR3 sequence: CASSSQPGQKGAGYTF. The CDR3 DNA is TGTGCCAGCAGCTCCCAACCGGGACAGAAAGGTGCTGGCTACACCTTC.

The chain links TRBV18 to TRBJ1-1; tentative D call: TRBD1 (5 bases). CDR1 is KGHSH, CDR2 LQKENI, per germline. V was cut by 4 bases and J by 5 bases, with 11 bases left in between. There are 13 residues in the CDR3. CDR3 residues: CASSRAGGTEAFF. The CDR3, as DNA: TGTGCCAGCTCACGGGCCGGGGGAACTGAAGCTTTCTTT.

The J gene is TRBJ1-6, the V gene TRBV28, with TRBD1 matching 8 bases. Trimming at V came to 3 bases and at J to 10 bases, leaving 8 bases not matched to a gene. CDR1 MDHEN and CDR2 SYDVKM come from the germline V gene. The CDR3 has 15 amino acids. In DNA form, the CDR3 reads TGTGCCAGCAGTTTTACGCAGGGGGCGGCCTCACCCCTCCACTTT. Its translation: CASSFTQGAASPLHF.

The gene calls are TRBV6-1 and TRBJ2-6, with D possibly matching TRBD1 (6 bases). This CDR3 has 18 amino acids. Trimming cost V 3 bases and J 0 bases, with 15 bases left between them. CDR1 is MNHNS and CDR2 is SASEGT in the germline V gene. The CDR3 loop is CASSESGTHSSGANVLTF. The CDR3 DNA reads TGTGCCAGCAGTGAGTCGGGGACACACAGCTCTGGGGCCAACGTCCTGACTTTC.

The chain combines TRBV25-1 with TRBJ2-1; D remains ambiguous. V gave up 6 bases and J gave up 5 bases, with 20 bases separating them. Per germline, CDR1 MGHDK and CDR2 SYGVNS. The CDR3 extends over 16 amino acids. The CDR3 DNA is TGTGCCAGCAGGCGATCCCCGCCCTATAATAACAATGAGCAGTTCTTC. Amino acid sequence: CASRRSPPYNNNEQFF.

This sequence joins TRBV3-1 (or the pseudogene TRBV3-2) and TRBJ1-6; 7 nucleotides match TRBD1. CDR1 and CDR2 (germline): LGHDT, YNNKEL (reference sequence). V was clipped by 4 bases and J by 9 bases; unmatched bases: 6. The CDR3 runs to 14 residues. The DNA of the CDR3 is TGTGCCAGCAGCCCCACAGGGGTCGGTTCACCCCTCCACTTT. Translation: CASSPTGVGSPLHF.

This sequence joins TRBV19 and TRBJ2-3, with 9 positions matching TRBD2. There are 15 residues in the CDR3. V lost 5 bases to trimming and J lost 2 bases; unmatched junction nucleotides: 5. The germline CDR1 and CDR2 sequences are LNHDA and SQIVND (reference sequence). The CDR3 loop is CASSRSGGSTDTQYF. Written as DNA, the CDR3 is TGTGCCAGTAGTCGTAGCGGGGGCTCCACAGATACGCAGTATTTT.

V and J are TRBV10-2 and TRBJ2-3; 7 bases are a match to TRBD2. Trimming cost V 9 bases and J 0 bases; bases outside gene matches: 3. This CDR3 comprises 13 residues. Germline CDR1 reads WSHSY; CDR2 reads SAAADI. CDR3 sequence (DNA): TGCGCCAGTTTAGCGGGCAGCACAGATACGCAGTATTTT. This codes for CASLAGSTDTQYF.

The chain couples TRBV3-1 (or the pseudogene TRBV3-2) to TRBJ1-3; D unresolved. The CDR3 totals 13 residues. Germline-derived CDR1 and CDR2 are LGHDT and YNNKEL (reference sequence). Trimming shortened V by 5 bases and J by 2 bases, and 7 bases separated the two germline ends. The CDR3 nucleotides are TGTGCCAGCAGCGAGAGCACTGGAAACACCATATATTTT. Translated, it gives CASSESTGNTIYF.

The CDR3 loop reads CASSFGTANYGYTF. The CDR3 nucleotides are TGTGCCAGCAGCTTCGGGACAGCTAACTATGGCTACACCTTC. The rearrangement links TRBV7-2 to TRBJ1-2, with 7 nucleotides matching TRBD1. The length of the CDR3 is 14 residues. V gave up 3 bases and J gave up 0 bases; unmatched junction bases: 1. CDR1 and CDR2 from the germline V gene are SGHTA and FQGNSA.

The table lists this clone with a count of one. The chain recombines TRBV5-4 with TRBJ1-2; TRBD1 aligns across 9 bases. The CDR3 length is 16 residues. V trimming: 4 bases; J trimming: 4 bases; junction bases outside the gene matches: 11. Per the germline V gene, CDR1 is SGHNT and CDR2 is YYREEE (reference sequence). The CDR3 coding sequence is TGTGCCAGCAGCCTGGCGGGGACAGGGCCAAGCTATGGCTACACCTTC. This encodes CASSLAGTGPSYGYTF.

The chain couples TRBV5-1 to TRBJ2-1; 9 nucleotides line up with TRBD2. The CDR3 has 15 amino acids. V was pared by 5 bases and J by 8 bases, with 11 bases of the junction left unmatched. In germline, CDR1 is SGHRS, CDR2 YFSETQ. CDR3 in DNA: TGCGCCAGCAGGACAGGAGTAGCGGGGGTCCATGAGCAGTTCTTC. Its protein is CASRTGVAGVHEQFF.

This clone came up once. V gene TRBV11-1 combines with J gene TRBJ1-1; D perhaps matches TRBD1 (6 bases). The germline V gene encodes CDR1 SGHAT and CDR2 FQDESV (reference sequence). Trimming stripped 2 bases from V and 10 bases from J, with 11 bases between. The CDR3 extends over 12 amino acids. The CDR3 coding sequence is TGTGCCAGCAGCTTACAAAACAGGGTAGCTTTCTTT. Encoded protein: CASSLQNRVAFF.

The J gene is TRBJ2-2, the V gene TRBV10-1; 16 positions agree with TRBD2. The CDR3 contains 17 residues. V lost 3 bases and J lost 6; bases outside the gene matches: 4. In germline, CDR1 is WNHNN, CDR2 SYGVQD (reference sequence). CDR3 sequence reads: CASSDPGLAGGSGELFF. In DNA, the CDR3 is TGCGCCAGCAGTGACCCGGGACTAGCGGGGGGGTCCGGGGAGCTGTTTTTT.

This clone showed up just a few times. The chain is built from TRBV4-2 and TRBJ1-3; D perhaps matches TRBD1 (5 bases). The length of the CDR3 is 16 residues. Trimming removed 1 base at V and 0 bases at J, with 10 bases between. The germline V gene encodes CDR1 LGHNA and CDR2 YNFKEQ. The CDR3: CASSQAEGSSGNTIYF. CDR3 bases: TGTGCCAGCAGCCAAGCGGAGGGGTCCTCTGGAAACACCATATATTTT.

The gene calls are TRBV18 and TRBJ2-5; 8 positions match TRBD2. V lost 1 base, J lost 5 bases, and 12 bases stayed unmatched. CDR3 size: 17 residues. Germline lookup yields CDR1 KGHSH and CDR2 LQKENI. CDR3 residues: CASSPLSSGTGGETQYF. In nucleotides, the CDR3 is TGTGCCAGCTCACCACTAAGTAGCGGGACCGGAGGGGAGACCCAGTACTTC.